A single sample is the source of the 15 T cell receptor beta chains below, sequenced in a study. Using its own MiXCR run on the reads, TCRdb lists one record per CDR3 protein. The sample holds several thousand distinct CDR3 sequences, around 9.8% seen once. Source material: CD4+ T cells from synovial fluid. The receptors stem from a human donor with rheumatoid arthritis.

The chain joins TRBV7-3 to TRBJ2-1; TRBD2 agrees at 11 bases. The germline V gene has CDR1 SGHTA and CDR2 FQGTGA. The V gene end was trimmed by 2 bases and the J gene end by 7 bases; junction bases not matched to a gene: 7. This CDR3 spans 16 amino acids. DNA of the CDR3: TGTGCCAGCAGCTTAGACACTAGCGGGAGTTGGAATGAGCAGTTCTTC. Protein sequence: CASSLDTSGSWNEQFF. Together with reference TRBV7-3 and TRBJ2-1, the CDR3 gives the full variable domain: GAGVSQTPSNKVTEKGKYVELRCDPISGHTALYWYRQSLGQGPEFLIYFQGTGAADDSGLPNDRFFAVRPEGSVSTLKIQRTERGDSAVYLCASSLDTSGSWNEQFFGPGTRLTVL.

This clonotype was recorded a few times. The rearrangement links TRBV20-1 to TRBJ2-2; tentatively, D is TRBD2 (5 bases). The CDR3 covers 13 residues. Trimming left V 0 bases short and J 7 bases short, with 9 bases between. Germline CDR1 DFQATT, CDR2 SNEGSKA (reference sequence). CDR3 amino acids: CSARDRTYGELFF. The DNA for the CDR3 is TGCAGTGCTAGAGATAGGACTTACGGGGAGCTGTTTTTT.

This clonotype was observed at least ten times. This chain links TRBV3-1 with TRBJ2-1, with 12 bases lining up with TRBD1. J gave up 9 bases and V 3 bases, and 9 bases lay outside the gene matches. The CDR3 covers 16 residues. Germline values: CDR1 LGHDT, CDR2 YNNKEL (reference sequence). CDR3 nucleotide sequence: TGTGCCAGCAGCCACGTCCCGGGACAGGGGGCTAGTGAGCAGTTCTTC. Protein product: CASSHVPGQGASEQFF.

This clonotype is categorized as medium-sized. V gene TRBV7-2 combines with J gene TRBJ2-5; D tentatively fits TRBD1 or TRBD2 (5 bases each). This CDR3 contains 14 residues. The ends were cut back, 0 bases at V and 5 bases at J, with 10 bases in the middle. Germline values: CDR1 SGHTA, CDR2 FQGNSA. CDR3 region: CASSLAPGTETQYF. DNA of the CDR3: TGTGCCAGCAGCTTAGCGCCGGGGACGGAGACCCAGTACTTC.

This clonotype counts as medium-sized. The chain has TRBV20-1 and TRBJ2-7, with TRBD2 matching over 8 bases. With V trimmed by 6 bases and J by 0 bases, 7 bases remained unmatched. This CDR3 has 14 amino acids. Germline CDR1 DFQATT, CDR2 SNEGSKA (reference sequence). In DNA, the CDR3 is TGCAGTGCCAAGACTAGCGCCCACTCCTACGAGCAGTACTTC. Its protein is CSAKTSAHSYEQYF.

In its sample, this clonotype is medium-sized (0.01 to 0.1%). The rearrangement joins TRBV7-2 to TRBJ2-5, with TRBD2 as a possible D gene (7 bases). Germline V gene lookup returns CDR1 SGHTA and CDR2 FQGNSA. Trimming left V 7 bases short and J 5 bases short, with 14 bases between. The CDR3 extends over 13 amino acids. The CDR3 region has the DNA TGTGCCAGCACTTTGGGGGGGCATGAGACCCAGTACTTC. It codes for CASTLGGHETQYF.

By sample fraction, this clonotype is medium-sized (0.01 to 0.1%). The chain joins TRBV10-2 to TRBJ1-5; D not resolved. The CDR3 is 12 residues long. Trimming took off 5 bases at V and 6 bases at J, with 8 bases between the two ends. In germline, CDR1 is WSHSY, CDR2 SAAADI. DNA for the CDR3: TGCGCCAGCAGTAAAGGATTTCAGCCCCAGCATTTT. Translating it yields CASSKGFQPQHF.

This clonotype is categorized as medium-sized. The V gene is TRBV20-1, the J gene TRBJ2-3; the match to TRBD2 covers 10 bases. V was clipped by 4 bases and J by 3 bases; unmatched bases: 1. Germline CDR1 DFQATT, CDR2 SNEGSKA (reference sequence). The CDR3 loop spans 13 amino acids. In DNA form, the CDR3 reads TGCAGTGCTACACTAGCGGGGACAGATACGCAGTATTTT. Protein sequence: CSATLAGTDTQYF.

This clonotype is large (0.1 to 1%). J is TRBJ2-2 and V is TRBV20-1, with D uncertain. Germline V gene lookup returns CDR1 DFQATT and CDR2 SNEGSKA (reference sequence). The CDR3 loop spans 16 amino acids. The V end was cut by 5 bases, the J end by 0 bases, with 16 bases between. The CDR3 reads CSAGGPSATNTGELFF. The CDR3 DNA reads TGCAGTGCTGGTGGGCCGTCGGCTACGAACACCGGGGAGCTGTTTTTT.

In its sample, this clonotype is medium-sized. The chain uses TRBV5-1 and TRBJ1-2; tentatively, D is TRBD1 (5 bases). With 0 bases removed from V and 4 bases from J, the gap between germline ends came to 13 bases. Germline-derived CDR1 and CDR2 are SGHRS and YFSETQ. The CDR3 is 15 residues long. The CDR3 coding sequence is TGCGCCAGCAGCTTGGTCGCCGGACAATCCTATGGCTACACCTTC. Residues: CASSLVAGQSYGYTF.

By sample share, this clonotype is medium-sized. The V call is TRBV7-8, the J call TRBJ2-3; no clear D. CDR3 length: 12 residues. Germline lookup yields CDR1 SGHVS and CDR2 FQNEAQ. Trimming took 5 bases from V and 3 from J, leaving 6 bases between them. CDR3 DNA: TGTGCCAGCAGCCCCGAGACAGATACGCAGTATTTT. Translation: CASSPETDTQYF.

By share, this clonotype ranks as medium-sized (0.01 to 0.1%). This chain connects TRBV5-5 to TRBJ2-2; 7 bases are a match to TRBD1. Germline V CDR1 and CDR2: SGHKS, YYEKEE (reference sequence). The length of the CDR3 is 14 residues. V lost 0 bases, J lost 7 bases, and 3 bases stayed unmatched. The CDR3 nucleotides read TGTGCCAGCAGCTTGGTACAGGGGAGCGGGGAGCTGTTTTTT. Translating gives CASSLVQGSGELFF.

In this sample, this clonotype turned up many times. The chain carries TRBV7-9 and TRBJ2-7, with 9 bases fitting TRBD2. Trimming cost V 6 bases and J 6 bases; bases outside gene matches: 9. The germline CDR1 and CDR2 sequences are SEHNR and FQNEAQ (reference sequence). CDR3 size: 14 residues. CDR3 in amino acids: CASSPPAGGGEQYF. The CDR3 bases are TGTGCCAGCAGTCCCCCCGCGGGGGGGGGCGAGCAGTACTTC.

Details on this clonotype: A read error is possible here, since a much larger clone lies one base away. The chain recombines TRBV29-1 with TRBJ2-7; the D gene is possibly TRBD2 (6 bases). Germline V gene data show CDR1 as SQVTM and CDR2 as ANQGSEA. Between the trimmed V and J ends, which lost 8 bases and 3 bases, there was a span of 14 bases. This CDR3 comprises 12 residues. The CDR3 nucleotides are TGCAGCTTCCGACTGGGAGGCTACGAGCAGTACTTC. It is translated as CSFRLGGYEQYF.

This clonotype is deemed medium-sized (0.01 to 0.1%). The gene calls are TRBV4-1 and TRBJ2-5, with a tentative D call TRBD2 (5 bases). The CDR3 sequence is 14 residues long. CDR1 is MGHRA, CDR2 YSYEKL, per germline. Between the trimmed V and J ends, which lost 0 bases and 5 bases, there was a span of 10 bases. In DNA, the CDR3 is TGCGCCAGCAGCCAAGAACGCCCGGGGGAGACCCAGTACTTC. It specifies CASSQERPGETQYF.